This TCR beta chain derives from a study of control samples from healthy donors and cancer patients. The CDR3 contains 17 residues. TCRdb keeps only in-frame clones here, not all; method: immunoSEQ multiplex PCR. The sample yields 120,000 or so clones, around 87% seen once. The rearrangement joins TRBV1 to TRBJ2-7; the table calls TRBD1, which could not be checked here. TRBV1 represents a pseudogene. The source material was blood. The TCR comes from a man aged 60 to 69 in good health. The CDR3 region is CTSSPDSWGQGGHEQYF. The CDR3 bases are TGCACCAGCAGCCCAGACTCGTGGGGCCAGGGGGGCCACGAGCAGTACTTC.